The 13 T cell receptor beta chains below all came from one sample that was sequenced in a study of blood T cell repertoires in COVID-19. Profiled with immunoSEQ multiplex PCR; TCRdb holds only in-frame clones, not every one. This sample carries 15,000 or so clones, around 70% of them seen once, and the ten largest clones take 12% to 15%. The specimen sequenced was peripheral blood. The receptors derive from a man aged 55 to 69 with acute or convalescent COVID-19.

The V and J genes are TRBV6-9 and TRBJ2-1, with TRBD2 matching over 13 bases. Germline CDR1 and CDR2: MNHGY and SVAAGI. V was clipped by 10 bases and J by 7 bases; unmatched bases: 10. The CDR3 has 15 residues. CDR3 DNA: TGTGCCACCATGCCTCGGACTAGCGGGAGTAATGAGCAGTTCTTC. Translating gives CATMPRTSGSNEQFF.

The chain uses TRBV19 and TRBJ1-6; weak D call: TRBD1 (6 bases). The CDR3 totals 14 residues. Trimming removed 6 bases from V and 10 bases from J, with 16 bases in between. The germline V gene encodes CDR1 LNHDA and CDR2 SQIVND (reference sequence). The CDR3 here is CASSAQGSDSPLHF. In DNA form, the CDR3 reads TGTGCCAGTAGCGCACAGGGCTCCGACTCACCCCTCCACTTT. Complete variable domain (other parts from reference TRBV19 and TRBJ1-6): DGGITQSPKYLFRKEGQNVTLSCEQNLNHDAMYWYRQDPGQGLRLIYYSQIVNDFQKGDIAEGYSVSREKKESFPLTVTSAQKNPTAFYLCASSAQGSDSPLHFGNGTRLTVT.

The rearrangement joins TRBV27 to TRBJ2-5; D gene ambiguous. The germline V gene has CDR1 MNHEY and CDR2 SMNVEV (reference sequence). V was trimmed by 6 bases and J by 0 bases, leaving 8 bases between them. This CDR3 region has 13 residues. The CDR3 DNA is TGTGCCAGCAGCCGCCGGTACCAAGAGACCCAGTACTTC. Amino acid sequence: CASSRRYQETQYF.

This clone was observed a few times. The chain has TRBV9 and TRBJ2-1; 7 nucleotides align to TRBD2. The V gene's germline CDR1 is SGDLS and CDR2 YYNGEE. V was clipped by 4 bases and J by 9 bases; unmatched bases: 4. The length of the CDR3 is 12 residues. CDR3 in amino acids: CASSPRGTEQFF. The CDR3 DNA reads TGTGCCAGCAGCCCGCGGGGGACTGAGCAGTTCTTC.

The chain joins TRBV19 to TRBJ2-3; TRBD1 matches at 8 bases. Germline V gives CDR1 LNHDA, CDR2 SQIVND (reference sequence). Losses at the gene ends were 6 bases for V and 10 bases for J; bases not matched to a gene: 6. The CDR3 spans 12 residues. CDR3 sequence reads: CASSKDREAQYF. CDR3 sequence (DNA): TGTGCCAGTAGCAAGGACAGGGAGGCGCAGTATTTT.

This rearrangement joins TRBV24-1 to TRBJ2-3; 11 nucleotides agree with TRBD2. V shed 4 bases, J shed 2 bases, and the junction held 10 bases outside the gene matches. CDR3 size: 18 residues. Looked up from germline, CDR1 is KGHDR and CDR2 is SFDVKD. Here the CDR3 DNA reads TGTGCCACCAGTGACAGAGGGACTAGCGGAGCCTTCACAGATACGCAGTATTTT. This gives the protein CATSDRGTSGAFTDTQYF.

The chain carries TRBV7-3 and TRBJ1-1; D gene uncertain. Germline CDR1 reads SGHTA; CDR2 reads FQGTGA. Trimming shortened V by 0 bases and J by 8 bases, and 10 bases separated the two germline ends. The length of the CDR3 is 13 residues. In nucleotides, the CDR3 is TGTGCCAGCAGCTTAACACAGCGGTCAGAAGCTTTCTTT. It encodes CASSLTQRSEAFF.

This clone was seen a few times. J is TRBJ2-7 and V is TRBV15, with 10 bases that match TRBD2. The germline gives CDR1 LNHNV, CDR2 YYDKDF (reference sequence). V gave up 5 bases and J gave up 3 bases; unmatched junction bases: 10. The CDR3 length is 16 residues. CDR3 DNA: TGTGCCACCAGCGCTGCTAGCGGGGGCTCGAGCTACGAGCAGTACTTC. This sequence encodes CATSAASGGSSYEQYF.

This clone showed up just a few times. The DNA for the CDR3 is TGTGCCAGCAGCCTACTCATCTATAATTCACCCCTCCACTTT. Residues: CASSLLIYNSPLHF. The rearrangement uses TRBV6-5 and TRBJ1-6; no clear D. Trimming removed 6 bases from V and 3 bases from J, with 9 bases in between. Germline V gives CDR1 MNHEY, CDR2 SVGAGI. The CDR3 covers 14 residues.

V gene TRBV6-2 or TRBV6-3 combines with J gene TRBJ2-7, with D perhaps matching TRBD2 (5 bases). The CDR3 is 13 amino acids. Trimming removed 3 bases at V and 1 base at J, with 7 bases between. The V gene's germline CDR1 is MNHEY and CDR2 SVGEGT. The CDR3 nucleotides are TGTGCCAGCAGTTATACGGGATCCTACGAGCAGTACTTC. It is translated as CASSYTGSYEQYF.

This clone was seen a few times. The chain combines TRBV5-1 with TRBJ2-2, with a possible D match to TRBD1 (8 bases). The CDR3 length is 15 residues. The V end lost 4 bases, the J end lost 5 bases, and 15 bases lay between the germline ends. CDR1 is SGHRS and CDR2 is YFSETQ in the germline V gene. The CDR3 spells CASSPDRGGTGELFF. The CDR3 DNA follows: TGCGCCAGCAGCCCAGACAGGGGAGGGACCGGGGAGCTGTTTTTT.

The chain has TRBV6-2 or TRBV6-3 and TRBJ2-7; TRBD2 might be the D (5 bases). The germline CDR1 and CDR2 sequences are MNHEY and SVGEGT. The CDR3 totals 15 residues. Trimming pared 4 bases from V and 7 bases from J, leaving 20 bases between. The CDR3 DNA reads as TGTGCCAGCAGTTTCCGCGGGTCCGAATCGGAAGAGCAGTACTTC. Its translation: CASSFRGSESEEQYF.

This clone has a handful of counts. V usage is TRBV5-1 and J usage is TRBJ1-6, with 10 nucleotides matching TRBD1. Losses at the gene ends were 0 bases for V and 8 bases for J; bases not matched to a gene: 5. The CDR3 length is 16 residues. Germline CDR1 SGHRS, CDR2 YFSETQ. The CDR3 loop is CASSLGGTGVDSPLHF. Written as DNA, the CDR3 is TGCGCCAGCAGCTTGGGGGGGACAGGGGTTGATTCACCCCTCCACTTT.